The rows below give T cell receptor beta chains drawn from one sample of a study of blood T cell repertoires in COVID-19. Produced via immunoSEQ multiplex PCR; TCRdb's table is partial and in-frame only. The data show fewer than 200,000 clones, with approximately 83% seen just once and about 9.7% held by the top ten. The sample was peripheral blood. These receptors originate from a man in his fifties with active or convalescent COVID-19. CDR3s include the opening cysteine and the closing phenylalanine or tryptophan. D genes are given only for firm matches. Clone size is given for some rows only: seen once, a few or many times, or a class if the clone is expanded.

NA | TRBJ2-7 | NA | TRBV27 | TGTGCCAGCAGTTTTGAGGTCGGCAGCTCCTACGAGCAGTACTTC | CASSFEVGSSYEQYF
NA | TRBJ1-1 | NA | TRBV7-9 | TGTGCCAGCAGGACCCAGGGGAACACTGAAGCTTTCTTT | CASRTQGNTEAFF
NA | TRBJ1-5 | TRBD1 | TRBV24-1 | TGTGCCACCAGTGCACAGGGGGTGCATCAGCCCCAGCATTTT | CATSAQGVHQPQHF
NA | TRBJ1-4 | NA | TRBV4-2 | TGTGCCAGCAGCCAACAAGAAGGGGGGGGCATGTTGGAAAAACTGTTTTTT | CASSQQEGGGMLEKLFF
NA | TRBJ2-2 | TRBD2 | TRBV7-6 | TGTGCCAGCAGCTTAGCTCCAGCGGGGGACACCGGGGAGCTGTTTTTT | CASSLAPAGDTGELFF
NA | TRBJ2-3 | NA | TRBV3-1/TRBV3-2 | TGTGCCAGCAGCCAAGGGAGAGATACGCAGTATTTT | CASSQGRDTQYF
NA | TRBJ2-7 | TRBD2 | TRBV27 | TGTGCCAGCAGTTTCCTGGGACTAGCGGGCTACGAGCAGTACTTC | CASSFLGLAGYEQYF
NA | TRBJ2-2 | NA | TRBV25-1 | TGTGCCAGCAGTGAATATCTTTCAGGGGGGACTAGAACCGGGGAGCTGTTTTTT | CASSEYLSGGTRTGELFF
NA | TRBJ2-1 | NA | TRBV28 | TGTGCCTTGGGAGGCAATGAGCAGTTCTTC | CALGGNEQFF
many | TRBJ2-1 | NA | TRBV29-1 | TGCAGCGTTGAGAGCGGTCCCCTCTCCTACAATGAGCAGTTCTTC | CSVESGPLSYNEQFF
NA | TRBJ1-6 | NA | TRBV30 | TGTGCCTGGAGCCGGGTTACCAGTTCACCCCTCCACTTT | CAWSRVTSSPLHF
NA | TRBJ2-5 | TRBD1 | TRBV4-3 | TGCGCCAGCAGCCAAAGACAGGGTTTTGGAGAGACCCAGTACTTC | CASSQRQGFGETQYF
NA | TRBJ2-5 | TRBD1 | TRBV30 | TGTGCCTGGAGTCCGGGACAGGGGGCCGAGACCCAGTACTTC | CAWSPGQGAETQYF
NA | TRBJ2-2 | NA | TRBV27 | TGTGCCAGCAGTTTTCAGGGGGGCACCGGGGAGCTGTTTTTT | CASSFQGGTGELFF
NA | TRBJ2-7 | NA | TRBV19 | TGTGCCAGTAGTCTGGAGGGACAGATCTACGAGCAGTACTTC | CASSLEGQIYEQYF
NA | TRBJ1-5 | NA | TRBV18 | TGTGCCAGCTCACCGGAAGGACAGTTCAATCAGCCCCAGCATTTT | CASSPEGQFNQPQHF